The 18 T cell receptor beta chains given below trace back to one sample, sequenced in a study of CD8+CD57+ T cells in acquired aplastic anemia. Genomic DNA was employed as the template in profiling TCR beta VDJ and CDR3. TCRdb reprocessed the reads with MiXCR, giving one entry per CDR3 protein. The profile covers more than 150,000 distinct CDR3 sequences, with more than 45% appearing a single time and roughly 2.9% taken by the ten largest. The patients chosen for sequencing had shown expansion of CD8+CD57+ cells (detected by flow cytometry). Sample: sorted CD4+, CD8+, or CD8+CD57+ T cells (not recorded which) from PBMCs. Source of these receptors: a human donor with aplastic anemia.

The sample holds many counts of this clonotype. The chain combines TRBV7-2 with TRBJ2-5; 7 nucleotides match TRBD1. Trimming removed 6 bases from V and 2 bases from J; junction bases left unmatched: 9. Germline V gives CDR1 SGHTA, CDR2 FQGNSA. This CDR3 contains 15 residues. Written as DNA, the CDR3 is TGTGCCAGCAGACAGGACAGGCTAACACAAGAGACCCAGTACTTC. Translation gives CASRQDRLTQETQYF.

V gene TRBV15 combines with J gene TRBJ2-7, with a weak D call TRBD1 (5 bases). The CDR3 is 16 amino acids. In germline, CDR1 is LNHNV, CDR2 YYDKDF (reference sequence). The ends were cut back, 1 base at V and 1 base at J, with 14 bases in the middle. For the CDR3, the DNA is TGTGCCACCAGCAGAGTTGTCAGCCAGGGTTCCTACGAGCAGTACTTC. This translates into CATSRVVSQGSYEQYF.

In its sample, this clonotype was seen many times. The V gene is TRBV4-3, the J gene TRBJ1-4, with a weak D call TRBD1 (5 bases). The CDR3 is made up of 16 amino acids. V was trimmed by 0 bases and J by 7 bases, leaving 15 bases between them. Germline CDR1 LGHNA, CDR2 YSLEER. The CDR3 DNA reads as TGCGCCAGCAGCCAAGATTGGGTGGGGGTCCTTGAAAAACTGTTTTTT. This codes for CASSQDWVGVLEKLFF.

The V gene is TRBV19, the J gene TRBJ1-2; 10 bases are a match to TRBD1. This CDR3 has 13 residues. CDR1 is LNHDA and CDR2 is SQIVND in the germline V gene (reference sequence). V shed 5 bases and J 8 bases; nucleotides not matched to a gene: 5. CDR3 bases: TGTGCCAGTAGTGCCGGGACAGGGGTCGGCTACACCTTC. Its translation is CASSAGTGVGYTF.

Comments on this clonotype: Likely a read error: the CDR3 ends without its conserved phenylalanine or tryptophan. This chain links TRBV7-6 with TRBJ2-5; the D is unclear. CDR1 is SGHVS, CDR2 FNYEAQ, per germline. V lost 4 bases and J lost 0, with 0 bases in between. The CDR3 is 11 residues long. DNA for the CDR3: TGTGCCAGCAGCTACCAAGAGACCCAGTACTCC. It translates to CASSYQETQYS.

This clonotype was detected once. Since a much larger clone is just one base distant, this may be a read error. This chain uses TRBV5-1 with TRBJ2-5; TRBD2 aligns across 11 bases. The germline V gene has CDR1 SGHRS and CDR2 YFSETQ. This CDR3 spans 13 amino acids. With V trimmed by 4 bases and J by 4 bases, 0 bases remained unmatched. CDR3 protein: CASSGLAGETQYF. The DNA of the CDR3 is TGCGCCAGCAGCGGACTAGCGGGAGAGACCCAGTACTTC.

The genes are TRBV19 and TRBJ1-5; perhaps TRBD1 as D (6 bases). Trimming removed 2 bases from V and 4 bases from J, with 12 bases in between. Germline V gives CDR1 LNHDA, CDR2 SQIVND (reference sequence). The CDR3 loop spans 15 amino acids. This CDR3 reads CASSIRAGANQPQHF. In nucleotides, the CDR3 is TGTGCCAGTAGTATACGAGCGGGGGCGAATCAGCCCCAGCATTTT.

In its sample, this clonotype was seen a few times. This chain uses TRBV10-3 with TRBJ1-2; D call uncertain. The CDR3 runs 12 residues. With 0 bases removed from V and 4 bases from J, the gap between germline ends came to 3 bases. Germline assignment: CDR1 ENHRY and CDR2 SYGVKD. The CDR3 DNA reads TGTGCCATCAGTGAGTCCAGCTATGGCTACACCTTC. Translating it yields CAISESSYGYTF.

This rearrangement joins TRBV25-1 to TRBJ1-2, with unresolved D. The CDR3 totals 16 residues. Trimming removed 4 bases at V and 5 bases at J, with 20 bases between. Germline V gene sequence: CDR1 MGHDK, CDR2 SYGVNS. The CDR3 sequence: CASSAYRAEGQYGYTF. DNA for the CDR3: TGTGCCAGCAGTGCATATAGGGCCGAGGGCCAGTATGGCTACACCTTC.

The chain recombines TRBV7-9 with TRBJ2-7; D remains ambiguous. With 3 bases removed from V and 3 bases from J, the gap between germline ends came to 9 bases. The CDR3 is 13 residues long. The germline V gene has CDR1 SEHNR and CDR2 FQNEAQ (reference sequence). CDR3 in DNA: TGTGCCAGCAGCTTTGAGCAAAACTACGAGCAGTACTTC. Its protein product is CASSFEQNYEQYF.

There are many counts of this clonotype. In DNA, the CDR3 is TGTGCCAGCATCCTACAGGGGTCAGAGACCCAGTACTTC. It yields the protein CASILQGSETQYF. The chain uses TRBV5-4 and TRBJ2-5; 7 bases line up with TRBD1. In germline, CDR1 is SGHNT, CDR2 YYREEE (reference sequence). The J segment lost 4 bases and the V segment lost 6 bases, leaving 6 bases of the junction unmatched. The CDR3 spans 13 residues.

The CDR3 coding sequence is TGCAGTGCTAGAGATATGTATGAGCAGTTCTTC. Its translation: CSARDMYEQFF. The chain links TRBV20-1 to TRBJ2-1; D unclear. Germline CDR1 and CDR2: DFQATT and SNEGSKA (reference sequence). The V and J ends lost 0 bases and 8 bases respectively, with 5 bases between them. The CDR3 is 11 amino acids.

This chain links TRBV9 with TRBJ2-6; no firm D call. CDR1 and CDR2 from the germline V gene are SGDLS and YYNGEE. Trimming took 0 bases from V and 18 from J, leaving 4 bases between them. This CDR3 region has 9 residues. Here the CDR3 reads CASSVDPTF. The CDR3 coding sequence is TGTGCCAGCAGCGTAGATCCGACTTTC. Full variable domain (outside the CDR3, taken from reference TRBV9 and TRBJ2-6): DSGVTQTPKHLITATGQRVTLRCSPRSGDLSVYWYQQSLDQGLQFLIQYYNGEERAKGNILERFSAQQFPDLHSELNLSSLELGDSALYFCASSVDPTFGAGSRLTVL.

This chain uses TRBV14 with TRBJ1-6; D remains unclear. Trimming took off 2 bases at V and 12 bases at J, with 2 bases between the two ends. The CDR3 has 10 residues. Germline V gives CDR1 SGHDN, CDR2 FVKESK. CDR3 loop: CASSQLPLHF. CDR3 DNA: TGTGCCAGCAGCCAACTACCCCTCCACTTT.

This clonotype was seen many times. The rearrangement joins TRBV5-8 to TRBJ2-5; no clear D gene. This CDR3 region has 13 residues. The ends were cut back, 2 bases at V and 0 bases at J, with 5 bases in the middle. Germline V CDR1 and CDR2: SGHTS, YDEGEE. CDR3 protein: CASSLRYQETQYF. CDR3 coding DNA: TGTGCCAGCAGCTTACGGTACCAAGAGACCCAGTACTTC.

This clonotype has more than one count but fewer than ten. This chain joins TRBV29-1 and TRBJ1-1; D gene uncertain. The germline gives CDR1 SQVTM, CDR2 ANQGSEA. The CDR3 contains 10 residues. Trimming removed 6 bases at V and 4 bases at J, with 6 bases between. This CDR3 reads CSVLGTEAFF. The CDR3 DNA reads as TGCAGCGTATTAGGCACTGAAGCTTTCTTT.

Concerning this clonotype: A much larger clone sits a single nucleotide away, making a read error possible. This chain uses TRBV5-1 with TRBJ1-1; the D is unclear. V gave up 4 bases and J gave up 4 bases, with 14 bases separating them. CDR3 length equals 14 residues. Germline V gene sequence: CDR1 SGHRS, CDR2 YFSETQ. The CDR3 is CASSPELVATEAFF. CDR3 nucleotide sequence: TGCGCCAGCAGCCCCGAGTTAGTGGCCACTGAAGCTTTCTTT.

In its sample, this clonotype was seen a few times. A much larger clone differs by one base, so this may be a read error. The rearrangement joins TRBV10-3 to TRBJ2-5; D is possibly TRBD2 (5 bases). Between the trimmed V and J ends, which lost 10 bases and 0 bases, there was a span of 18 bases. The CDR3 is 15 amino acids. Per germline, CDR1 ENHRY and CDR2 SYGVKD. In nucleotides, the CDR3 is TGTGCCAGCAACCTAGTGTCGGGGAACCAAGAGACCCAGTACTTC. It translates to CASNLVSGNQETQYF.